These T cell receptor beta chains were read from a single sample in a study of blood T cell repertoires in COVID-19. The data were produced by immunoSEQ multiplex PCR, yet TCRdb's version contains in-frame clones alone and is incomplete. The repertoire holds 250,000 to 350,000 clones, 90% seen once, with roughly 1.1% in the top ten. Sequencing was performed on PBMCs or T cells enriched from blood (not recorded which). The receptor source for this set is a woman younger than 45 who had recovered from COVID-19. Both conserved end residues are part of each CDR3.

V gene	J gene	CDR3 protein
TRBV25-1	TRBJ2-7	CASSEHRGTYEQYF
TRBV19	TRBJ2-1	CASSTGNYNEQFF
TRBV5-1	TRBJ2-5	CASSSPSALETQYF
TRBV12-3/TRBV12-4	TRBJ2-3	CASNTGGKDTQYF
TRBV28	TRBJ1-1	CASSPVRVTEAFF
TRBV28	TRBJ2-1	CASSRLAVGLHEQFF
TRBV27	TRBJ2-7	CASTSGIEQYF
TRBV9	TRBJ2-7	CASSGRSTVSGETYEQYF
TRBV12-3/TRBV12-4	TRBJ2-7	CASSEGLSEQYF
TRBV5-1	TRBJ1-1	CASSWGQGNTEAFF
TRBV19	TRBJ2-1	CASSISGRARYNEQFF
TRBV2	TRBJ2-1	CASSELAGGYEQFF
TRBV30	TRBJ2-3	CAWSPRGGADTQYF
TRBV29-1	TRBJ2-5	CSVDRPDQETQYF
TRBV19	TRBJ1-5	CASSIGTGFSNNQPQHF
TRBV2	TRBJ1-4	CASSERGIPNEKLFF
TRBV4-3	TRBJ1-1	CASSQGDRAGGAFF
TRBV14	TRBJ1-6	CASSRNRGSSSSYNSPLHF
TRBV18	TRBJ2-2	CASSPGLLNTGELFF
TRBV7-2	TRBJ1-6	CASSPPRQGSSYNSPLHF
TRBV7-2	TRBJ2-1	CASSLVASFSYNEQFF
TRBV25-1	TRBJ1-1	CASSEPGQGKDTEAFF
TRBV18	TRBJ2-7	CASSPTGLEGNEQYF
TRBV14	TRBJ2-1	CASSQGSGRIYNEQFF
TRBV9	TRBJ2-3	CASSADRTSGRIRTDTQYF
TRBV11-2	TRBJ1-1	CASSLDRGPEAFF
TRBV28	TRBJ1-6	CASSFPTRDVTNNSPLHF
TRBV18	TRBJ2-7	CASSPQDTSYEQYF
TRBV6-1	TRBJ2-7	CASSEAGDRGYEQYF
TRBV20-1	TRBJ2-3	CSARYGDTQYF
TRBV4-3	TRBJ1-4	CASSQDSTGPSWEKLFF
TRBV7-6	TRBJ1-6	CASSLEGKSSYNSPLHF
TRBV6-5	TRBJ2-2	CASSYSGTRGTGELFF
TRBV2	TRBJ2-2	CASSPGTNTGELFF
TRBV5-1	TRBJ1-2	CASSLGSFSGGYTF